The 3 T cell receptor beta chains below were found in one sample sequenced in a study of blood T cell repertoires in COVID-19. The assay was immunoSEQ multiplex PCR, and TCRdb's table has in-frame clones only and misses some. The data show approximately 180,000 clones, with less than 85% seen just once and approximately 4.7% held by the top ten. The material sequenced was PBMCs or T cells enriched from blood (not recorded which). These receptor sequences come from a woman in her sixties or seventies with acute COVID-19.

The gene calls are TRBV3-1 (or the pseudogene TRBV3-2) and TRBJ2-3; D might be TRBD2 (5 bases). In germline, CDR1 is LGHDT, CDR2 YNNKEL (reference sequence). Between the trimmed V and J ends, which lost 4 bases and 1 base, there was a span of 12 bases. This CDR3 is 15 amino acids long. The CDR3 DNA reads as TGTGCCAGCAGCCTATGGACTGACGGCACAGATACGCAGTATTTT. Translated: CASSLWTDGTDTQYF.

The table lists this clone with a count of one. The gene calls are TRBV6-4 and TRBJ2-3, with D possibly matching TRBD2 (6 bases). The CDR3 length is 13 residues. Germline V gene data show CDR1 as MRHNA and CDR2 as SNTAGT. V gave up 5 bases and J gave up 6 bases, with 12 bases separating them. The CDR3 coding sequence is TGTGCCAGCAGTCTCTGGAGGGGTGATACGCAGTATTTT. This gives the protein CASSLWRGDTQYF.

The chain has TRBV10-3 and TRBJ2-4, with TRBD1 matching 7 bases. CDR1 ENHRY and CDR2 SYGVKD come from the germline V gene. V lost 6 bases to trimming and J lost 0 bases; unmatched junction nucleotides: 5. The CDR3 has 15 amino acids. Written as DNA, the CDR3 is TGTGCCATCAGCGGGACAGCGCGAGCCAAAAACATTCAGTACTTC. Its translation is CAISGTARAKNIQYF.